This T cell receptor beta chain comes out of a study of T cell repertoires in cytomegalovirus infection. This CDR3 region has 13 residues. CDR1 is SGHVS, CDR2 FQNEAQ, per germline. V lost 3 bases and J lost 0, with 6 bases in between. Details on this clonotype: Because the CDR3 is missing its conserved closing phenylalanine or tryptophan, this is likely a read error.

TCRdb reprocessed the reads with MiXCR, giving one entry per CDR3 protein. In the table there are under 600,000 distinct CDR3 sequences, approximately 15% of which are singletons. The rearrangement links TRBV7-8 to TRBJ2-7; D ambiguous. This receptor was taken from a human donor in good health (CMV status not recorded). Some clones in this sample may be carry-over from other donors' samples. Sequences were obtained from CD8+ T cells from PBMCs. CDR3 coding DNA: TGTGCCAGCAGCTTGGACCTCTCCTACGAGCAGTACTTA. Translating gives CASSLDLSYEQYL.